The 19 T cell receptor beta chains below all came from one sample that was sequenced in a study of blood T cells in healthy people across ages. A sample-barcoded 5' primer and a J-beta primer mix were used in a second PCR of roughly 6 to 11 cycles. TCRdb passed the 5' RACE reads through MiXCR, listing each CDR3 protein once. The sample includes approximately 2,000,000 distinct CDR3 sequences, 30% to 40% of them seen just once. Sequencing used blood. The receptors derive from a human donor in good health.

This clonotype was seen more than once but under ten times. The chain links TRBV29-1 to TRBJ2-3, with 7 bases lining up with TRBD1. Germline CDR1 and CDR2: SQVTM and ANQGSEA. Germline trimming cut 6 bases from V and 5 bases from J; bases unmatched to any gene: 8. The CDR3 has 13 residues. The CDR3 DNA sequence: TGCAGCGTAGGACAGGAAATGAGAGATACGCAGTATTTT. It encodes CSVGQEMRDTQYF.

In this sample, this clonotype turned up once. The gene calls are TRBV12-3 or TRBV12-4 and TRBJ2-6; either TRBD1 or TRBD2 may supply D (5 bases each). There are 19 residues in the CDR3. V shed 3 bases and J shed 0 bases, with 18 bases lying between them. CDR3 DNA: TGTGCCAGCAGTTTTGCATACGAGGGGAAACTCTCTGGGGCCAACGTCCTGACTTTC. Translation: CASSFAYEGKLSGANVLTF.

V and J are TRBV7-2 and TRBJ1-2, with D hard to call. This CDR3 spans 18 amino acids. V lost 5 bases to trimming and J lost 4 bases, with 26 bases between them. Germline CDR1 and CDR2: SGHTA and FQGNSA. The CDR3: CASSPKGETTTRGYGYTF. CDR3 DNA sequence: TGTGCCAGCAGCCCGAAGGGAGAAACGACAACCCGGGGCTATGGCTACACCTTC.

The chain recombines TRBV2 with TRBJ2-7, with D possibly being TRBD2 (6 bases). Trimming removed 6 bases at V and 6 bases at J, with 18 bases between. Germline V gene lookup returns CDR1 SNHLY and CDR2 FYNNEI. This CDR3 spans 14 amino acids. The CDR3 region is CASRTLRDSREQYF. The CDR3, as DNA: TGTGCCAGCAGGACGCTCCGGGACTCCCGCGAGCAGTACTTC.

In the case of this clonotype: This is likely a read error, given that the CDR3 carries no conserved phenylalanine or tryptophan at its end. This chain links TRBV12-3 or TRBV12-4 with TRBJ2-1, with D possibly being TRBD2 (5 bases). This CDR3 is built from 13 residues. The ends were cut back, 8 bases at V and 0 bases at J, with 8 bases in the middle. CDR3 DNA: TGTGCCAGCTGCGGGTTCTCCTACAATGAGCAGTTCTGC. Translating gives CASCGFSYNEQFC.

Concerning this clonotype: One end of the junction varies from germline; a read error may be responsible. This chain connects TRBV12-3 or TRBV12-4 to TRBJ1-4; TRBD1 might be the D (6 bases). This CDR3 is built from 14 residues. CDR3: CASSLSGAGEKRFF. CDR3 DNA sequence: TGTGCCAGCAGTTTATCAGGGGCAGGAGAAAAACGGTTTTTT.

The gene calls are TRBV15 and TRBJ1-2; D gene unclear. Trimming removed 5 bases at V and 5 bases at J, with 18 bases between. Germline assignment: CDR1 LNHNV and CDR2 YYDKDF (reference sequence). CDR3 length equals 15 residues. The CDR3 loop reads CATSVLSTGRYGYTF. The CDR3 nucleotides are TGTGCCACCAGCGTTCTCAGTACCGGGAGGTATGGCTACACCTTC. Full variable domain (outside the CDR3, taken from reference TRBV15 and TRBJ1-2): DAMVIQNPRYQVTQFGKPVTLSCSQTLNHNVMYWYQQKSSQAPKLLFHYYDKDFNNEADTPDNFQSRRPNTSFCFLDIRSPGLGDTAMYLCATSVLSTGRYGYTFGSGTRLTVV.

V is TRBV5-1 and J is TRBJ2-2; D is ambiguous. This CDR3 has 13 amino acids. V gave up 4 bases and J gave up 3 bases, with 7 bases separating them. The germline CDR1 and CDR2 sequences are SGHRS and YFSETQ. In DNA form, the CDR3 reads TGCGCCAGCAGCACGGTAGACACCGGGGAGCTGTTTTTT. Translating gives CASSTVDTGELFF.

The chain uses TRBV7-9 and TRBJ1-1; D possibly corresponds to TRBD1 (6 bases). This CDR3 comprises 15 residues. The germline V gene has CDR1 SEHNR and CDR2 FQNEAQ (reference sequence). V dropped 4 bases and J dropped 5 bases, with 17 bases sitting between them. Here the CDR3 DNA reads TGTGCCAGCAGCTCCCCGGAAGGGGGGAGGACTGAAGCTTTCTTT. Protein sequence: CASSSPEGGRTEAFF.

Note on this clonotype: This may come from a read error, since a much larger clone is one base off. This rearrangement joins TRBV7-9 to TRBJ2-4; the match to TRBD2 covers 7 bases. Per the germline V gene, CDR1 is SEHNR and CDR2 is FQNEAQ (reference sequence). The CDR3 has 17 residues. DNA of the CDR3: TGTGCCAGCAGCTTCTCCGAGCGGGGAAATACCAAAAACATTCAGGACTTC. Amino acid sequence: CASSFSERGNTKNIQDF.

Concerning this clonotype: One junction end does not reproduce the germline sequence, and a read error may be involved. The chain couples TRBV7-7 to TRBJ2-5, with D possibly TRBD1 on 6 matching bases. The CDR3 is 15 residues long. The germline V gene has CDR1 SSHAT and CDR2 FNYEAQ (reference sequence). CDR3 DNA: TGTGCTAGCAGCTCTCAACAGGGATTGGGGGAGACCCAGTACTTC. This translates into CASSSQQGLGETQYF.

This clonotype was detected only a few times. V gene TRBV6-2 or TRBV6-3 combines with J gene TRBJ2-4; D is unresolved. The J call may be wrong; the DNA end is better matched by TRBJ2-7. The CDR3 is made up of 15 amino acids. Germline CDR1 MNHEY, CDR2 SVGEGT. CDR3 nucleotide sequence: TGTGCCAGCAGTCCCACCGACCGTACAAACTACGAGCAGTACTTC. Protein: CASSPTDRTNYEQYF.

The chain joins TRBV7-2 to TRBJ2-7; 10 bases line up with TRBD2. The J call may be incorrect, as the DNA end agrees better with TRBJ2-5. CDR3 length: 16 residues. Germline V gives CDR1 SGHTA, CDR2 FQGNSA. The CDR3 nucleotides are TGTGCCAGCAGCTTGATTTTAGCGGGGGGCCAAGAGACCCAGTACTTC. It yields the protein CASSLILAGGQETQYF.

This clonotype was observed many times. V and J are TRBV7-2 and TRBJ1-2; D gene unclear. This CDR3 is 13 amino acids long. Germline CDR1 and CDR2: SGHTA and FQGNSA. Trimming left V 5 bases short and J 6 bases short, with 13 bases between. In DNA form, the CDR3 reads TGTGCCAGCAGCCCTCAGACTGGGGATGGCTACACCTTC. It is translated as CASSPQTGDGYTF.

The chain carries TRBV10-3 and TRBJ2-3; D is unresolved. This CDR3 has 8 residues. The V gene lost 10 bases and the J gene lost 8 bases, with 4 bases spanning the gap. Germline loops: CDR1 ENHRY, CDR2 SYGVKD. The CDR3: CATGTQYF. CDR3 nucleotide sequence: TGTGCCACCGGTACGCAGTATTTT.

V and J are TRBV9 and TRBJ2-4, with D unclear. Near its end, the DNA agrees better with TRBJ2-7, so the J call may be wrong. Per the germline V gene, CDR1 is SGDLS and CDR2 is YYNGEE. The CDR3 consists of 15 residues. Written as DNA, the CDR3 is TGTGCCAGCAGCATCACTCCTGAGATTCTCTACGAGCAGTACTTC. Translated: CASSITPEILYEQYF.

The genes are TRBV6-1 and TRBJ2-5, with D hard to call. The V end was cut by 9 bases, the J end by 7 bases, with 24 bases between. The germline V gene encodes CDR1 MNHNS and CDR2 SASEGT. This CDR3 comprises 15 residues. DNA of the CDR3: TGTGCCAGTGTACCTGGACGGATAACCTTTTTGACCCAGTACTTC. The encoded protein is CASVPGRITFLTQYF.

The DNA of the CDR3 is TGTGCCAGCAGCCACGACAGTGAGGCGGGTTCACCCCTCCACTTT. Its protein is CASSHDSEAGSPLHF. The rearrangement uses TRBV4-2 and TRBJ1-6; weak D call: TRBD1 (5 bases). Trimming stripped 3 bases from V and 9 bases from J, with 15 bases between. Germline CDR1 reads LGHNA; CDR2 reads YNFKEQ. CDR3 size: 15 residues.

On this clonotype itself: A junction end diverges from the germline sequence, so it may reflect a read error. CDR3 coding DNA: TGTACCAGCAGTTTGACGACTGAATACAATGAGCAGTTCTTC. Its translation: CTSSLTTEYNEQFF. The gene calls are TRBV12-3 or TRBV12-4 and TRBJ2-1; D gene unclear. The CDR3 contains 14 residues.